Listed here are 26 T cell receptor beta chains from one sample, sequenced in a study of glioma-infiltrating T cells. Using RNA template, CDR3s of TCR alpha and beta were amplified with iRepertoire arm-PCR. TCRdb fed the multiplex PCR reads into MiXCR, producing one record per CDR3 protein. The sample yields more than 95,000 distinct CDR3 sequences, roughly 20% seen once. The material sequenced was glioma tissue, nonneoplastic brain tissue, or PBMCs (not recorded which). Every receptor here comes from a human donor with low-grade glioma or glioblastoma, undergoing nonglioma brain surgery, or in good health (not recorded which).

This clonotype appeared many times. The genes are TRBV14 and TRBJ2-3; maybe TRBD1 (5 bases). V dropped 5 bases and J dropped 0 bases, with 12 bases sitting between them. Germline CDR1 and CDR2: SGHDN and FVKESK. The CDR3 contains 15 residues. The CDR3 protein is CASSFETASTDTQYF. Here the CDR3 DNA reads TGTGCCAGCAGCTTTGAGACAGCTAGCACAGATACGCAGTATTTT.

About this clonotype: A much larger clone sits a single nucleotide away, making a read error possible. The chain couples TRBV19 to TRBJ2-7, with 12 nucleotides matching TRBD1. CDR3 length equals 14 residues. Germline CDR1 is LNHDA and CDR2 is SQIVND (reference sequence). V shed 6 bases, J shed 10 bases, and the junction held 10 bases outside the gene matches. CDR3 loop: CASRTGQGAEDQYF. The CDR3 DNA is TGTGCCAGTAGAACGGGACAGGGGGCTGAGGATCAGTACTTC. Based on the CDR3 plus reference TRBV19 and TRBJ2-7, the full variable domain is DGGITQSPKYLFRKEGQNVTLSCEQNLNHDAMYWYRQDPGQGLRLIYYSQIVNDFQKGDIAEGYSVSREKKESFPLTVTSAQKNPTAFYLCASRTGQGAEDQYFGPGTRLTVT.

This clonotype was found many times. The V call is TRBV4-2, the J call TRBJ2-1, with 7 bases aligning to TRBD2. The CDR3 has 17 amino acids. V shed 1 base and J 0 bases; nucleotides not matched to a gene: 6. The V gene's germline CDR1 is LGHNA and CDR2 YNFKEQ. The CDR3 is CASSQVAGAPSYNEQFF. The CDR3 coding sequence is TGTGCCAGCAGCCAAGTCGCGGGAGCCCCCTCCTACAATGAGCAGTTCTTC.

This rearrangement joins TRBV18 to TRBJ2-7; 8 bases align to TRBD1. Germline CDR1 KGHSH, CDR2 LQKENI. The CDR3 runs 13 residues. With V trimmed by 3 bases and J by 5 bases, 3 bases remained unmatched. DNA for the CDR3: TGTGCCAGCTCACCGGACAGGGCCGACGAGCAGTACTTC. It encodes CASSPDRADEQYF.

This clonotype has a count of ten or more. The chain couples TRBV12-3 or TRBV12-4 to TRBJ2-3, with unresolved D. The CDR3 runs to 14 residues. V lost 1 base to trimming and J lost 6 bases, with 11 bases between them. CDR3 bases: TGTGCCAGCAGTTTAGGATTAGCTTCGGATACGCAGTATTTT. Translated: CASSLGLASDTQYF.

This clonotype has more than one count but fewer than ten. The CDR3 DNA reads as TGCAGCGTCGCCTGGGGAGGAACTGAAGCTTTCTTT. It encodes CSVAWGGTEAFF. The V call is TRBV29-1, the J call TRBJ1-1; no definite D call. This CDR3 has 12 amino acids. The ends were cut back, 6 bases at V and 5 bases at J, with 13 bases in the middle. Germline assignment: CDR1 SQVTM and CDR2 ANQGSEA.

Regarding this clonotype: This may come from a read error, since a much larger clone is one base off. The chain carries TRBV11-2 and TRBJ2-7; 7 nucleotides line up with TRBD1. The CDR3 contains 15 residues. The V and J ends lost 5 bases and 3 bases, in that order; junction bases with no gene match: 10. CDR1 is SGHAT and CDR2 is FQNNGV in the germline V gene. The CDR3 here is CASSIKSTGVYEQYF. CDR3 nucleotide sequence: TGTGCCAGCAGCATAAAATCCACAGGGGTCTACGAGCAGTACTTC. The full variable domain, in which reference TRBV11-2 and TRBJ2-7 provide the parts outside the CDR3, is EAGVAQSPRYKIIEKRQSVAFWCNPISGHATLYWYQQILGQGPKLLIQFQNNGVVDDSQLPKDRFSAERLKGVDSTLKIQPAKLEDSAVYLCASSIKSTGVYEQYFGPGTRLTVT.

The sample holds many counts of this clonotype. The CDR3 loop reads CATSRGDGNSYEQYF. The DNA of the CDR3 is TGTGCCACCAGCAGAGGGGACGGAAACTCCTACGAGCAGTACTTC. The V and J genes are TRBV15 and TRBJ2-7; possibly TRBD1 or TRBD2 for D (5 bases each). There are 15 residues in the CDR3. CDR1 and CDR2 from the germline V gene are LNHNV and YYDKDF (reference sequence). Trimming took off 1 base at V and 0 bases at J, with 10 bases between the two ends. The variable domain in full, completed from reference TRBV15 and TRBJ2-7, reads DAMVIQNPRYQVTQFGKPVTLSCSQTLNHNVMYWYQQKSSQAPKLLFHYYDKDFNNEADTPDNFQSRRPNTSFCFLDIRSPGLGDTAMYLCATSRGDGNSYEQYFGPGTRLTVT.

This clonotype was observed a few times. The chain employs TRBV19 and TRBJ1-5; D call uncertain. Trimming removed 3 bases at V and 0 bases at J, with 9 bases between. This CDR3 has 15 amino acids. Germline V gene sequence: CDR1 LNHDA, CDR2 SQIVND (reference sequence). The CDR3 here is CASSIGSYSNQPQHF. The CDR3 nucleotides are TGTGCCAGTAGTATTGGCAGTTATAGCAATCAGCCCCAGCATTTT.

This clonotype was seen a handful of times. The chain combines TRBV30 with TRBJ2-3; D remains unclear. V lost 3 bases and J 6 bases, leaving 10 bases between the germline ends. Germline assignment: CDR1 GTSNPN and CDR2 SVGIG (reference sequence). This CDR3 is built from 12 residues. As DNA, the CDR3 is TGTGCCTGGAGCTTGAGGAGTGATACGCAGTATTTT. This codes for CAWSLRSDTQYF.

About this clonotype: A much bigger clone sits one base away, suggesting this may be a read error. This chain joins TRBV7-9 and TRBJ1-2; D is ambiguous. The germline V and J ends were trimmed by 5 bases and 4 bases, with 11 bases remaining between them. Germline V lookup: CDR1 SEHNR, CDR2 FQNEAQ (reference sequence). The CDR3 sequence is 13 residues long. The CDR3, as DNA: TGTGCCAGCAGCATGATAGGGATCTATGGCTACACCTTC. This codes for CASSMIGIYGYTF.

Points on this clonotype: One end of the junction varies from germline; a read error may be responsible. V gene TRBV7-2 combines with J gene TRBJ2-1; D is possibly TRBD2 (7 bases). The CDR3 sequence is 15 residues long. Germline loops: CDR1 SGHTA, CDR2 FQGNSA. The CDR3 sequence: CASSSQGGGSNGQFF. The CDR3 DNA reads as TGTGCCAGCAGTTCTCAGGGAGGGGGGTCCAATGGGCAGTTCTTC.

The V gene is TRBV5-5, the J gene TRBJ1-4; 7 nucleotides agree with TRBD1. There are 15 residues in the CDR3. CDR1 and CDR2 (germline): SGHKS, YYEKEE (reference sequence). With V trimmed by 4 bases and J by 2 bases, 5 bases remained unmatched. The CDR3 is CASSLQGNTNEKLFF. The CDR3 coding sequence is TGTGCCAGCAGCCTACAGGGGAACACTAATGAAAAACTGTTTTTT.

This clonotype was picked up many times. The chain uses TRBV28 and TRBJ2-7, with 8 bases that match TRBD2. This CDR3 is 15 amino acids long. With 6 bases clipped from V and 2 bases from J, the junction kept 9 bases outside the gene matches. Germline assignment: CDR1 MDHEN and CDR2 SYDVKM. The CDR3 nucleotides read TGTGCCAGCAGGAGCGCCGGGACTAGTCCCTACGAGCAGTACTTC. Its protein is CASRSAGTSPYEQYF.

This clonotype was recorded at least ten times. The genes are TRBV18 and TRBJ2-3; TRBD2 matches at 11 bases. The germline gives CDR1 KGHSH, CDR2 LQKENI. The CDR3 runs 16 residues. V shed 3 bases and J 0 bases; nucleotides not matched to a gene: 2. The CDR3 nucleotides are TGTGCCAGCTCACCCGGGACTAGCGGTAGCACAGATACGCAGTATTTT. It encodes CASSPGTSGSTDTQYF.

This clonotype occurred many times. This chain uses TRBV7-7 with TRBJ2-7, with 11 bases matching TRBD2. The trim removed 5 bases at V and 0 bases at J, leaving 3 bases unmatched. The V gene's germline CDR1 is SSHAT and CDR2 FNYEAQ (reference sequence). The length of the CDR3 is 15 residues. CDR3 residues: CASSAGLAGSYEQYF. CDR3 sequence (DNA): TGTGCCAGCAGCGCCGGACTAGCGGGCTCCTACGAGCAGTACTTC.

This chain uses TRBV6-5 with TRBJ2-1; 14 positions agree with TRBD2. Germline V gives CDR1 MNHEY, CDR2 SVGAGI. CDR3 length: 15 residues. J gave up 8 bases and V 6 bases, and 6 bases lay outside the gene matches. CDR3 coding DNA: TGTGCCAGCAGCGGGACTAGCGGGAGCCTTGATGAGCAGTTCTTC. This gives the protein CASSGTSGSLDEQFF.

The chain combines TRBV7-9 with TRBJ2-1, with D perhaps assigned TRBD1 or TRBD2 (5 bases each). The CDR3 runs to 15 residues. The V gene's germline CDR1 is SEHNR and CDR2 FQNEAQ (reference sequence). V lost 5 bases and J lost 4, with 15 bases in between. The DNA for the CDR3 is TGTGCCAGCAGCCCGGTCCGGGACGGGTACAATGAGCAGTTCTTC. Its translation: CASSPVRDGYNEQFF.

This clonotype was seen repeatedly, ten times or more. The CDR3 sequence is CASRDGAGGFTEAFF. The CDR3 nucleotides read TGTGCCAGCAGGGACGGGGCAGGGGGCTTCACTGAAGCTTTCTTT. The chain joins TRBV6-1 to TRBJ1-1; 8 bases are a match to TRBD1. Germline V CDR1 and CDR2: MNHNS, SASEGT. This CDR3 contains 15 residues. Trimming at V came to 6 bases and at J to 4 bases, leaving 10 bases not matched to a gene.

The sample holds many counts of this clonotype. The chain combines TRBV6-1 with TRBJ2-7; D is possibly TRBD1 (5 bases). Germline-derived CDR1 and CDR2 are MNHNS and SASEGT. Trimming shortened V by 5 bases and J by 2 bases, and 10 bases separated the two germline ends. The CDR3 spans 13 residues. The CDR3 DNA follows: TGTGCCAGCAGTCTCGACAGTGCCTACGAGCAGTACTTC. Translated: CASSLDSAYEQYF.

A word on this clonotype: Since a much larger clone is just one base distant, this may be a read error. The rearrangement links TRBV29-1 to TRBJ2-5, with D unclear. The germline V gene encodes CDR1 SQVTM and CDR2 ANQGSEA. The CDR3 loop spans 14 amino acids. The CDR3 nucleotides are TGCAGCTTTGATCCTGGGCTTTTCCAAGAGACCCAGTACTTC. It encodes CSFDPGLFQETQYF. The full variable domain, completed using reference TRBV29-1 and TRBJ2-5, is SAVISQKPSRDICQRGTSLTIQCQVDSQVTMMFWYRQQPGQSLTLIATANQGSEATYESGFVIDKFPISRPNLTFSTLTVSNMSPEDSSIYLCSFDPGLFQETQYFGPGTRLLVL.

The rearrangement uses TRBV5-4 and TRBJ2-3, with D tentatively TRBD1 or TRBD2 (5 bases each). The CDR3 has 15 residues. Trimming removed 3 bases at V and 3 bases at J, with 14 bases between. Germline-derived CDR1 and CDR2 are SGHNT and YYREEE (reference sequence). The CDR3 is CASSSSRGRTDTQYF. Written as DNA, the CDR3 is TGTGCCAGCAGCTCCTCACGGGGCAGGACAGATACGCAGTATTTT.

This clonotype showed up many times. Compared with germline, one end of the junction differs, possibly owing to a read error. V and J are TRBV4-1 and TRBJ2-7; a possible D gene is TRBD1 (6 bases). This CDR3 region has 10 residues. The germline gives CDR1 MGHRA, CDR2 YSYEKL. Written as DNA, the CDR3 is TGCGCCAGCAGCCCGCCGGGACACTGCTTC. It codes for CASSPPGHCF.

The CDR3 loop reads CASSLLQGSQETQYF. DNA for the CDR3: TGTGCCAGCAGCTTACTACAGGGGAGCCAAGAGACCCAGTACTTC. This chain joins TRBV2 and TRBJ2-5, with 7 bases matching TRBD1. The CDR3 is 15 residues long. Trimming at V came to 6 bases and at J to 1 base, leaving 8 bases not matched to a gene. CDR1 and CDR2 from the germline V gene are SNHLY and FYNNEI. Full variable domain (remainder filled in from reference TRBV2 and TRBJ2-5): EPEVTQTPSHQVTQMGQEVILRCVPISNHLYFYWYRQILGQKVEFLVSFYNNEISEKSEIFDDQFSVERPDGSNFTLKIRSTKLEDSAMYFCASSLLQGSQETQYFGPGTRLLVL.

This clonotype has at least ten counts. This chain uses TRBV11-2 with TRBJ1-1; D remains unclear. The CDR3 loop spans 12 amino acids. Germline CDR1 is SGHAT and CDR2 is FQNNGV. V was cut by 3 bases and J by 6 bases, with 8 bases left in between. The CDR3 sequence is CASSFLPSEAFF. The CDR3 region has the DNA TGTGCCAGCAGCTTTTTACCATCTGAAGCTTTCTTT.

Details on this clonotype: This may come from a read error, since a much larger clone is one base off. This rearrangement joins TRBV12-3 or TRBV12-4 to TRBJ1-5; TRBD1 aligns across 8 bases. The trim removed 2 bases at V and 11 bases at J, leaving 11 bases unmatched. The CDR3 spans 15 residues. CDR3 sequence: CASSLYTGSGQAQHF. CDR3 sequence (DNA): TGTGCCAGCAGTTTATATACAGGGTCGGGACAGGCCCAGCATTTT.